The source of this T cell receptor beta chain is a study of response to subunit inactivated influenza vaccine (dated by TCRdb to 2017 to 2018). Regarding the study in general: To follow how T cells responded to a trivalent subunit inactivated influenza vaccine, the researchers relied on deep quantitative profiling of the T cell receptor repertoire.

Library preparation used RT-PCR. Sequencing was performed on an Illumina HiSeq 2500. Using fastp at Q25 and MiXCR, TCRdb reprocessed the public reads and kept productive beta chains. Rows are combined by CDR3 protein, so each entry shows the most common genes and DNA. The table for this sample lists 500,000 to 600,000 distinct CDR3 sequences; about 10% of them were counted only once. Of the sample, more than 9.5% is held by the ten largest clones. Unmatched junction bases come to 10, with V trimmed by 5 bases and J by 7 bases. Its CDR3 holds 14 amino acids, cysteine through phenylalanine. Only the CDR3 DNA is retained, 42 bases long and in frame from the first base. Reading the germline V gene (reference sequence) gives CDR1 LNHDA and CDR2 SQIVND. This clonotype was seen a few times. Its antigen target is currently unknown. Base quality data are lacking; no much larger clone is found one base away. The paper as a whole reports these results and caveats: The authors suggested that each seasonal influenza vaccination may recruit only a limited number of new T cells.

A further study also used this sample, focusing on T cells expressing NK-cell markers. As the second publication notes: TCR beta cDNA libraries were prepared using 5'RACE template switching, which introduced a universal primer site and unique molecular identifiers. TCR beta-chain repertoires were profiled in sorted CD3+CD56+NKG2C+, CD3+CD56+NKG2C- and CD3+CD56-NKG2C+ T-cell subsets from several donors. Of the eight sequenced donors, seven were found to be HCMV-seropositive and one was found to be HCMV-seronegative. To restrict sorting to alphabetaTCR-expressing T cells, an anti-gammadeltaTCR antibody was added in several experiments. In a handful of donors, the dominant CD3+CD56+NKG2C+ clonotypes were found to rank among the top 10 CD8+ clonotypes and to make up about 1.0-7.5% of CD8+ T cells. Those dominant clonotypes were again the most abundant among CD3+CD56-NKG2C+ cells in a handful of donors, at about 28.3-65%. It remained unclear whether the expanded NKG2C-expressing T cell clones were specific for HCMV antigens. All eight donors whose samples were sequenced were randomly selected healthy volunteers, three of them men and five women. To determine HCMV serostatus, a commercial ELISA kit was used to detect HCMV-specific IgG in serum. Peripheral blood mononuclear cells were isolated from blood by Ficoll density gradient centrifugation. Bulk peripheral blood T-cell repertoires were additionally sequenced from unsorted PBMC for several donors. Priming for cDNA synthesis came from the TCR beta constant segment, and two successive PCR amplification steps followed. Illumina HiSeq 2000/2500, MiSeq or NextSeq was used to sequence libraries as 2 x 150 bp reads. Reads were demultiplexed and grouped by UMI with MIGEC, and clonotypes were assembled and quantified with MiTCR. To exclude erroneous sequences, only TCR cDNA sequences supported by at least two reads were retained. The tcR package was used for downstream repertoire analysis, and clonotypes were matched between fractions using CDR3 nucleotide sequence together with V segment. VDJmatch was used to annotate antigen specificity against VDJdb, with one amino acid substitution in CDR3 allowed.

Sequenced here: PBMCs from blood, sampled on the day of vaccination. This sequence was found in a man in his fifties or sixties who received an inactivated influenza vaccine. Donor details come from another sample of the same person, matched by shared clones. The chain links TRBV19 with TRBJ2-7; TRBD2 matches 8 bases in the middle. CDR3 sequence: CASSPAGVFGEQYF. The base sequence is TGTGCCAGTAGTCCAGCGGGAGTGTTTGGTGAGCAGTACTTC.